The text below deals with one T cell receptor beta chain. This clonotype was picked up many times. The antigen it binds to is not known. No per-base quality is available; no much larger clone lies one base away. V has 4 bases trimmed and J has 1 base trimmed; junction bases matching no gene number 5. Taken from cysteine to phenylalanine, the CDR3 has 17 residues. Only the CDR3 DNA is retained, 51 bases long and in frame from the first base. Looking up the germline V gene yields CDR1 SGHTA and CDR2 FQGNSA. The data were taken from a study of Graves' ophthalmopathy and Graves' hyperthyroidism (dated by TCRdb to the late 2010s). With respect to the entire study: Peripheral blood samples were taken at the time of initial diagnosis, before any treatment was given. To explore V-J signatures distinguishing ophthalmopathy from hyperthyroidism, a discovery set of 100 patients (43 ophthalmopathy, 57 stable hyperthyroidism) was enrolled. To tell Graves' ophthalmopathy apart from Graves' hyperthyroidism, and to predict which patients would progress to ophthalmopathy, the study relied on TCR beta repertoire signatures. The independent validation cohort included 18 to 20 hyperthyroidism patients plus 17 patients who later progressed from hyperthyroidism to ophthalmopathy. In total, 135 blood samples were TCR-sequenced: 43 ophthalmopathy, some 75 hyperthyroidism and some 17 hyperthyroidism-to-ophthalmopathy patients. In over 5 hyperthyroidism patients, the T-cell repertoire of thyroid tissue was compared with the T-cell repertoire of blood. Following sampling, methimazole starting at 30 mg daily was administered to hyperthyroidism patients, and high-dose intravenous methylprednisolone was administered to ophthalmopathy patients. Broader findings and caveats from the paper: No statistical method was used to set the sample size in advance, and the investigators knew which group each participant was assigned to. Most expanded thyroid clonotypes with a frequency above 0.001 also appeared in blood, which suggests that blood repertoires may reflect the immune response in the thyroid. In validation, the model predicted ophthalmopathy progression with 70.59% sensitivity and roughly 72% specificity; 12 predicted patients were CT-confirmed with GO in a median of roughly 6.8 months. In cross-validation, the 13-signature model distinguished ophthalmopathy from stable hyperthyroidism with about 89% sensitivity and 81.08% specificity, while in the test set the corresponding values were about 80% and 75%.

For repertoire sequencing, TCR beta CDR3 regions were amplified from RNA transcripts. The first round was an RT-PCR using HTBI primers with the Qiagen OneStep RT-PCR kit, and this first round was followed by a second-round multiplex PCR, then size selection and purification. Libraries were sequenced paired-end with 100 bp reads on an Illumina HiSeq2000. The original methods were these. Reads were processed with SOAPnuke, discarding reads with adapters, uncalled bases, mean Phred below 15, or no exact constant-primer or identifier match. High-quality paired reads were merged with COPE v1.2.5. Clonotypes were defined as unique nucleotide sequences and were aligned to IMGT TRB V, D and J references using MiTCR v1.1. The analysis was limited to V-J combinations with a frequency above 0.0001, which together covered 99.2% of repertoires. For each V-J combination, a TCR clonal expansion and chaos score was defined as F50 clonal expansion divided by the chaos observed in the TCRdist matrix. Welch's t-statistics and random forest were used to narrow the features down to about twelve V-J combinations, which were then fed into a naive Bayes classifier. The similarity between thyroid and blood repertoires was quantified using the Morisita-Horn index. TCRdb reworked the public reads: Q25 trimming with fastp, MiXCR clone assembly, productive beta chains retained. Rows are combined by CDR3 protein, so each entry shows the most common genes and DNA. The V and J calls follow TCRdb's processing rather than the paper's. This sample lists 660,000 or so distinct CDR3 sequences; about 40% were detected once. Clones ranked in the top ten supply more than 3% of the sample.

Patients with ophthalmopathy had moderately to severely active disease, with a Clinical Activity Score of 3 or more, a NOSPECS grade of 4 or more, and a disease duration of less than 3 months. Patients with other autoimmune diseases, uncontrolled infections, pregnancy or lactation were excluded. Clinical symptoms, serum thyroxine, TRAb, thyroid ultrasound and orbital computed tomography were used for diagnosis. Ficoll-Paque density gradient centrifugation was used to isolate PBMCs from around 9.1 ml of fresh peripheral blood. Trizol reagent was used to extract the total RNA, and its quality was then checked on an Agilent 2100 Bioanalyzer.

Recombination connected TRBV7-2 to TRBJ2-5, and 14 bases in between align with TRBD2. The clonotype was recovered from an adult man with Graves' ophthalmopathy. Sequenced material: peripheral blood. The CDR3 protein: CASSSGTSGSVQETQYF. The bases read TGTGCCAGCAGCTCCGGGACTAGCGGGAGTGTCCAAGAGACCCAGTACTTC.